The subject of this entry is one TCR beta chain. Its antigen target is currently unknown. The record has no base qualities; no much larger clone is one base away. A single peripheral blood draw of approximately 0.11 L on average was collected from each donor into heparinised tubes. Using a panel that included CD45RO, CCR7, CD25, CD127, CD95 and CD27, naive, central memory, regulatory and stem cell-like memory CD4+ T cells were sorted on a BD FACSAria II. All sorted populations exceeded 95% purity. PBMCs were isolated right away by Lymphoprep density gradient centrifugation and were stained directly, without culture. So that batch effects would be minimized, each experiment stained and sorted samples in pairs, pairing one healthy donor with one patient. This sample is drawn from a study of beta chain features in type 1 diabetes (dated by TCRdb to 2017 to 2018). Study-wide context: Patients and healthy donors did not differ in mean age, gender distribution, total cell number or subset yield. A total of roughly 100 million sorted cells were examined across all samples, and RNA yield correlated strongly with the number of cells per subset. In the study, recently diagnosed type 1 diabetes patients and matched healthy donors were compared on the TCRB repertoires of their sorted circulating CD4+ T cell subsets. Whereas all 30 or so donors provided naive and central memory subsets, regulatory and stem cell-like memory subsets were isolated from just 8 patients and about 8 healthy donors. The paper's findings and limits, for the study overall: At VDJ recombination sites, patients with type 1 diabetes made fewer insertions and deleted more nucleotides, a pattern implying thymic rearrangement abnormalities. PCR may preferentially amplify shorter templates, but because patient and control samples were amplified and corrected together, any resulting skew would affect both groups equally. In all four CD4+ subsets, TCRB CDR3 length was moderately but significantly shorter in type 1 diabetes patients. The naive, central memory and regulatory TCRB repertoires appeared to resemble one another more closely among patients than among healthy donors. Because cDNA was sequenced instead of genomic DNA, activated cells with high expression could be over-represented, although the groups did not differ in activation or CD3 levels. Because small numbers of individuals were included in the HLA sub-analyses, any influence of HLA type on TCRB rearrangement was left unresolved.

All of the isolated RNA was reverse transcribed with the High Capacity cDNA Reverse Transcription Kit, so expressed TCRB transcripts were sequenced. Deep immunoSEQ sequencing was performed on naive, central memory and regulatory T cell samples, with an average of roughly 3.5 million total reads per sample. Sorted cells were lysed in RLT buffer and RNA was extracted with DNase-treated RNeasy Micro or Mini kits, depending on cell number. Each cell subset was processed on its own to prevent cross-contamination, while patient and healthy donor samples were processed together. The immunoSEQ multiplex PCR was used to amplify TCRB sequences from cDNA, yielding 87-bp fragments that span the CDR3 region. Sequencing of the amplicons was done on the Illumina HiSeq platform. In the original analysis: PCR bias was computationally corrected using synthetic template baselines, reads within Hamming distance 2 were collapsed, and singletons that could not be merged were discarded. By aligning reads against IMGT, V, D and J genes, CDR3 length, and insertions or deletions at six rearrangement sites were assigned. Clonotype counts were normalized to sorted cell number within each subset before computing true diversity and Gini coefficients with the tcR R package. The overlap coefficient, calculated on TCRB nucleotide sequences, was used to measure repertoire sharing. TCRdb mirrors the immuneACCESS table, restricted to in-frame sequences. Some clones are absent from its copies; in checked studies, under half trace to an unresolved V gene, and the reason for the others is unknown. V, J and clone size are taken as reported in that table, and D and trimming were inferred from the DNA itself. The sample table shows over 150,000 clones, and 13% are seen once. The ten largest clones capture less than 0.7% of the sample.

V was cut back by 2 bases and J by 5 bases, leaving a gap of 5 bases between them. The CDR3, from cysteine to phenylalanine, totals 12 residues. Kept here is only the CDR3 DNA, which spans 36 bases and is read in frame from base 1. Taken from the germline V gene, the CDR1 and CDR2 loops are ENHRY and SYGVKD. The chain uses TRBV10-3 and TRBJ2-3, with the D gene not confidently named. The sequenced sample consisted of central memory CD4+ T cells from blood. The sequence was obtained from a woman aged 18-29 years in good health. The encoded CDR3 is CAISEQQDTQYF. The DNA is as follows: TGTGCCATCAGTGAGCAACAAGATACGCAGTATTTT.